Detailed here is one T cell receptor beta chain. The antigen is undetermined. The data stem from a study of cytotoxic CD8 clonotypes in ibrutinib-treated CLL. The study's findings and limits: Higher circulating CD8+ T-cell counts strongly accompanied higher baseline clonality, above age-matched healthy donors.

Genomic DNA for TCR beta libraries, approximately 2 micrograms, came from cryopreserved PBMCs. Here immunoSEQ multiplex PCR was the method, and the copy in TCRdb shows in-frame clones only, minus some. There are some 290,000 clones in the sample; around four fifths occur only once, and roughly 7% lies in the top ten. Specimen: PBMCs, collected before ibrutinib treatment. The sequence was obtained from a human donor with chronic lymphocytic leukemia.

The CDR3 sequence is CASSLGLGLAGEETQYF. CDR3 bases: TGTGCCAGCAGCCTGGGCCTCGGACTAGCGGGAGAAGAGACCCAGTACTTC. This sequence joins TRBV11-2 and TRBJ2-5, with 13 bases lining up with TRBD2. This CDR3 comprises 17 residues. Germline CDR1 is SGHAT and CDR2 is FQNNGV. With V trimmed by 5 bases and J by 3 bases, 9 bases remained unmatched.